The T cell receptor beta chain under discussion was sequenced for a study of vaccination and CD4 T cells after COVID-19. On the study more broadly: Collection of post-vaccine samples followed dose two by a median roughly 72 days, spanning a range of 14 to 241.

Of note for this clonotype: The antigen is undetermined.

V dropped 3 bases and J dropped 8; count of bases not matched to a gene: 6. Germline lookup yields CDR1 DFQATT and CDR2 SNEGSKA (reference sequence). CDR3 length equals 13 residues. Sequenced with the Oncomine TCR Beta short-read assay was DNA taken from cultured CD4+ T cells. From CD4+ T cells that had been cultured, genomic DNA was extracted. MiXCR, applied by TCRdb to the PCR reads, yields one record per CDR3 protein. This table has over 8,000 distinct CDR3 sequences, around 58% appearing once. The treatment is: roughly ten-day PBMC culture with coronavirus spike peptide pools or control peptides (ViraFEST assay).

The chain uses TRBV20-1 and TRBJ1-4; 7 bases align to TRBD1. This TCR was sampled from a human donor who had recovered from COVID-19. Sequenced input: CD4+ T cells from blood, cultured in vitro. Here the CDR3 reads CSASGQGGEKLFF. The CDR3 coding sequence is TGCAGTGCTAGCGGGCAGGGGGGCGAAAAACTGTTTTTT.